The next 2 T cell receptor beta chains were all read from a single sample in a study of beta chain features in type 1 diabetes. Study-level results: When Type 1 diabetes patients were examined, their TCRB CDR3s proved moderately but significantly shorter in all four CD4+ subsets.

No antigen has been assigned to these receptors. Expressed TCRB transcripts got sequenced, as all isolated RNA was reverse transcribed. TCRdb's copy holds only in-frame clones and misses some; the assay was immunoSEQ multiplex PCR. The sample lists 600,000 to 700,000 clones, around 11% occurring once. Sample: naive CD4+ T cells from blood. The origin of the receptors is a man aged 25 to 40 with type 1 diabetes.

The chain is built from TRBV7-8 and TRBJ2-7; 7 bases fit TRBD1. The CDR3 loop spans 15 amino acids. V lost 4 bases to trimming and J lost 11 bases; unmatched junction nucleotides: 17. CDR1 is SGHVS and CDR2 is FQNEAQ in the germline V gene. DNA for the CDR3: TGTGCCAGCAGCTCCTACCGGGACAGACCTAAAGTGGAGTACTTC. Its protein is CASSSYRDRPKVEYF.

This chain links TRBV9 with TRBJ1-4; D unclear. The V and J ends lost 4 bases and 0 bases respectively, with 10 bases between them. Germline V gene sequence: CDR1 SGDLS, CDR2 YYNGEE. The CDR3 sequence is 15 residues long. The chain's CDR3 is CASSKNRATNEKLFF. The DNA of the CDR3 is TGTGCCAGCAGCAAAAACAGAGCAACTAATGAAAAACTGTTTTTT. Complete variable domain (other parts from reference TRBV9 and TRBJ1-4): DSGVTQTPKHLITATGQRVTLRCSPRSGDLSVYWYQQSLDQGLQFLIQYYNGEERAKGNILERFSAQQFPDLHSELNLSSLELGDSALYFCASSKNRATNEKLFFGSGTQLSVL.